These 31 T cell receptor beta chains share one sample of origin, sequenced in a study of tissue T cells after allogeneic stem cell transplantation (dated by TCRdb to the early 2020s). The library was prepared using the immunoSEQ multiplex PCR assay. Not all clones reach the TCRdb copy of this immuneACCESS table, which keeps in-frame sequences only. Checked studies attribute under half of the gap to unresolved V genes and leave the rest unexplained. The sample has around 590 clones on record, around 50% of them singletons. 60% to 80% of the sample is taken by the ten largest. The sample's time point label, in plain terms: human tissue collected at research (rapid) autopsy. The sample in question was lymph node tissue, obtained at autopsy. Receptors were obtained from a female patient aged 40 to 69 with steroid-refractory graft-versus-host disease after an allogeneic stem cell transplant. Some T cells may have been brought in with the graft after a transplant.

This clone was detected a few times. This sequence joins TRBV5-1 and TRBJ2-1; maybe TRBD1 (6 bases). Trimming shortened V by 4 bases and J by 0 bases, and 11 bases separated the two germline ends. Germline V lookup: CDR1 SGHRS, CDR2 YFSETQ. The CDR3 totals 15 residues. In nucleotides, the CDR3 is TGCGCCAGCAGCAAACAGGGTAGCTCCTACAATGAGCAGTTCTTC. Translation: CASSKQGSSYNEQFF.

In its sample, this clone ranks as large. CDR3: CASSLIPRRDAFF. DNA for the CDR3: TGCGCCAGCAGCTTAATTCCCCGACGTGATGCTTTCTTT. This rearrangement joins TRBV5-1 to TRBJ1-1; D call uncertain. V was cut by 2 bases and J by 11 bases, with 16 bases left in between. The CDR3 sequence is 13 residues long. Germline assignment: CDR1 SGHRS and CDR2 YFSETQ.

CDR3 loop: CAWSVLSSYNSPLHF. For the CDR3, the DNA is TGTGCCTGGAGTGTTCTGAGCTCCTATAATTCACCCCTCCACTTT. The V and J genes are TRBV30 and TRBJ1-6, with no clear D. The V end lost 0 bases, the J end lost 0 bases, and 6 bases lay between the germline ends. The CDR3 runs 15 residues. Germline V CDR1 and CDR2: GTSNPN, SVGIG (reference sequence).

This clone was recorded a few times. The chain combines TRBV9 with TRBJ2-2; D call uncertain. There are 13 residues in the CDR3. V was pared by 0 bases and J by 4 bases, with 4 bases between. Germline V CDR1 and CDR2: SGDLS, YYNGEE. This CDR3 reads CASSVGPTGELFF. DNA for the CDR3: TGTGCCAGCAGCGTAGGCCCCACCGGGGAGCTGTTTTTT. The whole variable domain, remainder taken from reference TRBV9 and TRBJ2-2, is DSGVTQTPKHLITATGQRVTLRCSPRSGDLSVYWYQQSLDQGLQFLIQYYNGEERAKGNILERFSAQQFPDLHSELNLSSLELGDSALYFCASSVGPTGELFFGEGSRLTVL.

The rearrangement links TRBV2 to TRBJ1-1, with D possibly TRBD1 on 6 matching bases. This CDR3 comprises 14 residues. In germline, CDR1 is SNHLY, CDR2 FYNNEI. V lost 4 bases and J lost 1, with 10 bases in between. CDR3 nucleotides: TGTGCCAGCAGTGTTGGCAGGGGGAACACTGAAGCTTTCTTT. The encoded protein is CASSVGRGNTEAFF.

This clone was seen once. The CDR3 here is CASSYSGDKTQYF. CDR3 coding DNA: TGTGCCAGCAGTTACTCAGGGGATAAGACCCAGTACTTC. The chain has TRBV6-6 and TRBJ2-5; tentative D call: TRBD1 (5 bases). V was pared by 0 bases and J by 6 bases, with 8 bases between. The CDR3 totals 13 residues. The germline CDR1 and CDR2 sequences are MNHNY and SVGAGI (reference sequence).

The chain recombines TRBV21-1 with TRBJ1-2; the D segment call TRBD1 is taken from the table without a DNA check. TRBV21-1 is flagged as a pseudogene. CDR3 length: 14 residues. CDR3 sequence (DNA): TGTGCCAGCAGCGTAAACCAGGGGACCTATGGCTACACCTTC. Protein: CASSVNQGTYGYTF.

The rearrangement joins TRBV5-1 to TRBJ2-7, with a tentative D call TRBD1 (5 bases). The CDR3 spans 13 residues. From germline, CDR1 is SGHRS and CDR2 YFSETQ. The germline V and J ends were trimmed by 4 bases and 1 base, with 9 bases remaining between them. The CDR3 nucleotides read TGCGCCAGCAGCGTAGCAGGGTCCTACGAGCAGTACTTC. Encoded protein: CASSVAGSYEQYF.

This clone was observed a handful of times. This chain links TRBV18 with TRBJ2-3; TRBD2 matches 12 bases. Trimming took 2 bases from V and 4 from J; bases not matched to a gene: 4. Germline lookup yields CDR1 KGHSH and CDR2 LQKENI. The CDR3 loop spans 16 amino acids. In DNA form, the CDR3 reads TGTGCCAGCTCACCATCCCTAGCGGGGGGGCCAGATACGCAGTATTTT. This encodes CASSPSLAGGPDTQYF.

V usage is TRBV10-3 and J usage is TRBJ2-6; D is unresolved. Trimming cost V 0 bases and J 2 bases, with 8 bases left between them. The CDR3 is made up of 16 amino acids. Germline V gene lookup returns CDR1 ENHRY and CDR2 SYGVKD. The CDR3 spells CAISESAGTGANVLTF. Here the CDR3 DNA reads TGTGCCATCAGTGAGTCGGCAGGAACTGGGGCCAACGTCCTGACTTTC.

This clone has only a few counts. The rearrangement links TRBV7-9 to TRBJ1-2; 7 nucleotides line up with TRBD1. V was pared by 1 base and J by 3 bases, with 2 bases of the junction left unmatched. CDR1 and CDR2 from the germline V gene are SEHNR and FQNEAQ (reference sequence). The CDR3 has 14 residues. For the CDR3, the DNA is TGTGCCAGCAGCTTAGGGACAGGCCACTATGGCTACACCTTC. Its protein product is CASSLGTGHYGYTF.

This rearrangement joins TRBV10-3 to TRBJ1-6; 7 nucleotides agree with TRBD1. Trimming took 6 bases from V and 6 from J; bases not matched to a gene: 8. The CDR3 runs 15 residues. Germline lookup yields CDR1 ENHRY and CDR2 SYGVKD. The CDR3 DNA follows: TGTGCCATCAGCGCTAGGGACAGCCTTAATTCACCCCTCCACTTT. Its protein is CAISARDSLNSPLHF.

J is TRBJ2-3 and V is TRBV2; D not certain. V was pared by 8 bases and J by 5 bases, with 11 bases between. The CDR3 runs 12 residues. Germline V lookup: CDR1 SNHLY, CDR2 FYNNEI. The chain's CDR3 is CASYPVGDTQYF. CDR3 DNA sequence: TGTGCCAGCTATCCGGTAGGAGATACGCAGTATTTT.

The chain employs TRBV7-9 and TRBJ1-6; D may be TRBD1 (6 bases). V shed 3 bases and J shed 9 bases, with 12 bases lying between them. From germline, CDR1 is SEHNR and CDR2 FQNEAQ (reference sequence). The CDR3 is 14 residues long. CDR3 DNA sequence: TGTGCCAGCAGCTTTGGAGGGGGTGGTTCACCCCTCCACTTT. Its protein product is CASSFGGGGSPLHF.

This clone is hyperexpanded (1% or more). The chain employs TRBV14 and TRBJ1-1; possible D gene TRBD1, 5 bases. CDR3 length: 14 residues. Per the germline V gene, CDR1 is SGHDN and CDR2 is FVKESK. V was trimmed by 3 bases and J by 6 bases, leaving 14 bases between them. The CDR3 DNA follows: TGTGCCAGCAGCCAGGAGAGGGGTAGGGCTGAAGCTTTCTTT. It encodes CASSQERGRAEAFF.

This chain joins TRBV7-9 and TRBJ2-1; D may correspond to TRBD1 or TRBD2 (5 bases each). V was clipped by 4 bases and J by 0 bases, with 13 bases between them. This CDR3 has 16 amino acids. Germline CDR1 SEHNR, CDR2 FQNEAQ (reference sequence). The CDR3 sequence is CASSSRGPTSYNEQFF. The CDR3 region has the DNA TGTGCCAGCAGCTCCCGGGGACCGACCTCCTACAATGAGCAGTTCTTC.

The J gene is TRBJ1-3, the V gene TRBV5-1; D not resolved. With 4 bases removed from V and 11 bases from J, the gap between germline ends came to 13 bases. Looked up from germline, CDR1 is SGHRS and CDR2 is YFSETQ. The CDR3 extends over 12 amino acids. The CDR3 coding sequence is TGCGCCAGCAGCCCTCGCTCCGGGGCCATATATTTT. As protein: CASSPRSGAIYF.

The V gene is TRBV4-1, the J gene TRBJ2-2; no reliable D call. The CDR3 spans 14 residues. The germline V gene has CDR1 MGHRA and CDR2 YSYEKL. The V and J ends lost 1 base and 4 bases respectively, with 7 bases between them. This chain's CDR3 is CASSQVGSTGELFF. CDR3 bases: TGCGCCAGCAGCCAAGTTGGCAGCACCGGGGAGCTGTTTTTT.

The gene calls are TRBV9 and TRBJ1-4; D is uncertain. This CDR3 is 15 amino acids long. Trimming removed 3 bases at V and 0 bases at J, with 9 bases between. The germline gives CDR1 SGDLS, CDR2 YYNGEE. This chain's CDR3 is CASSAQYATNEKLFF. The CDR3 nucleotides read TGTGCCAGCAGCGCGCAATACGCAACTAATGAAAAACTGTTTTTT.

The sample holds a few counts of this clone. The chain recombines TRBV27 with TRBJ1-6, with TRBD1 identical over 7 bases. CDR3 length: 14 amino acids. V gave up 0 bases and J gave up 9 bases; unmatched junction bases: 2. Looked up from germline, CDR1 is MNHEY and CDR2 is SMNVEV (reference sequence). Written as DNA, the CDR3 is TGTGCCAGCAGTTTATCTCCAGGGGGTTCACCCCTCCACTTT. Protein product: CASSLSPGGSPLHF.

V gene TRBV11-3 combines with J gene TRBJ1-6; a possible D gene is TRBD1 (5 bases). V lost 4 bases and J 7 bases, leaving 20 bases between the germline ends. This CDR3 is 17 amino acids long. CDR1 and CDR2 from the germline V gene are SGHNT and YENEEA. CDR3 coding DNA: TGTGCCAGCAGCTACCGATACGCGCCGGGACGAAATTCACCCCTCCACTTT. Translation gives CASSYRYAPGRNSPLHF.

This clone was detected only a few times. The chain has TRBV7-8 and TRBJ1-2, with D possibly being TRBD1 (5 bases). With 5 bases removed from V and 2 bases from J, the gap between germline ends came to 12 bases. CDR1 and CDR2 (germline): SGHVS, FQNEAQ. This CDR3 region has 14 residues. The CDR3 sequence: CASSAHRDNYGYTF. CDR3 nucleotides: TGTGCCAGCAGCGCCCACCGGGACAACTATGGCTACACCTTC.

The genes are TRBV7-2 and TRBJ2-2, with D unclear. V lost 1 base and J 5 bases, leaving 14 bases between the germline ends. Germline-derived CDR1 and CDR2 are SGHTA and FQGNSA. This CDR3 comprises 16 residues. This chain's CDR3 is CASSLVSSWRTGELFF. The CDR3 bases are TGTGCCAGCAGCTTAGTTAGTAGCTGGAGAACCGGGGAGCTGTTTTTT.

The gene calls are TRBV12-3 or TRBV12-4 and TRBJ1-4; D unresolved. V gave up 5 bases and J gave up 8 bases, with 9 bases separating them. The CDR3 length is 12 residues. CDR3 nucleotides: TGTGCCAGCAGTGAGACGGGAGAAAAACTGTTTTTT. It encodes CASSETGEKLFF.

The rearrangement links TRBV5-4 to TRBJ1-2; TRBD1 matches 7 bases. This CDR3 spans 13 amino acids. V lost 0 bases, J lost 7 bases, and 3 bases stayed unmatched. Per germline, CDR1 SGHNT and CDR2 YYREEE (reference sequence). The CDR3 sequence: CASSLATGAGYTF. In DNA, the CDR3 is TGTGCCAGCAGCTTGGCTACAGGGGCTGGCTACACCTTC.

This clone occurred once. This sequence joins TRBV6-5 and TRBJ2-7, with 7 positions matching TRBD1. With 10 bases clipped from V and 5 bases from J, the junction kept 8 bases outside the gene matches. Germline V gene lookup returns CDR1 MNHEY and CDR2 SVGAGI. The CDR3 is 12 residues long. Here the CDR3 DNA reads TGTGCCACCAGACAGGGAATTAACGAGCAGTACTTC. This codes for CATRQGINEQYF.

The rearrangement uses TRBV5-1 and TRBJ2-1; D may be TRBD1 (6 bases). CDR1 and CDR2 from the germline V gene are SGHRS and YFSETQ. The CDR3 covers 13 residues. The V end was cut by 6 bases, the J end by 2 bases, with 9 bases between. The CDR3 DNA reads TGCGCCAGCATAGGGACACCCTACAATGAGCAGTTCTTC. Translated, it gives CASIGTPYNEQFF.

This clone has only a few counts. The J gene is TRBJ1-6, the V gene TRBV6-5; D possibly corresponds to TRBD1 (6 bases). The germline V gene has CDR1 MNHEY and CDR2 SVGAGI. The CDR3 runs 15 residues. Trimming stripped 4 bases from V and 12 bases from J, with 19 bases between. For the CDR3, the DNA is TGTGCCAGCAGTTCCACAGGGACGCTCCAGGGACCCCTCCACTTT. Translation gives CASSSTGTLQGPLHF.

The gene calls are TRBV11-3 and TRBJ2-5; 8 nucleotides match TRBD1. CDR3 length: 14 residues. The trim removed 5 bases at V and 5 bases at J, leaving 7 bases unmatched. Germline V gene sequence: CDR1 SGHNT, CDR2 YENEEA. Here the CDR3 DNA reads TGTGCCAGCAGCACCAGACAGGGGCACGAGACCCAGTACTTC. This translates into CASSTRQGHETQYF. Based on the CDR3 plus reference TRBV11-3 and TRBJ2-5, the full variable domain is EAGVVQSPRYKIIEKKQPVAFWCNPISGHNTLYWYLQNLGQGPELLIRYENEEAVDDSQLPKDRFSAERLKGVDSTLKIQPAELGDSAVYLCASSTRQGHETQYFGPGTRLLVL.

This clone was counted a few times. This chain links TRBV6-1 with TRBJ1-1, with D unresolved. Trimming took 2 bases from V and 1 from J, leaving 8 bases between them. The CDR3 runs to 14 residues. Germline CDR1 is MNHNS and CDR2 is SASEGT. The CDR3 nucleotides are TGTGCCAGCAGTGAACGGATAGCGAACACTGAAGCTTTCTTT. Amino acids: CASSERIANTEAFF.

The rearrangement uses TRBV10-3 and TRBJ1-1; D may be TRBD1 (5 bases). V was cut by 6 bases and J by 2 bases, with 13 bases left in between. The CDR3 extends over 14 amino acids. Germline assignment: CDR1 ENHRY and CDR2 SYGVKD. The CDR3 DNA sequence: TGTGCCATCAGGAATCAGGGAGGAAACACTGAAGCTTTCTTT. It specifies CAIRNQGGNTEAFF.